This T cell receptor (beta chain) was recovered during a study of blood T cell repertoires in COVID-19. TCRdb's table, derived via immunoSEQ multiplex PCR, lists solely in-frame clones and lacks some. Seen here are roughly 67,000 clones, around 85% observed once, and the top ten hold almost 4.5%. V was shortened by 0 bases and J by 2 bases, with 6 bases between the two germline ends. This CDR3 has 15 residues. Germline V gene sequence: CDR1 SGHRS, CDR2 YFSETQ. Sequences were obtained from peripheral blood. This rearrangement joins TRBV5-1 to TRBJ2-6, with D unresolved. The receptor's source is a man in his fifties with active COVID-19. The CDR3 nucleotides read TGCGCCAGCAGCTTGGGGTCTACTGGGGCCAACGTCCTGACTTTC. Its translation is CASSLGSTGANVLTF.